A selection of T cell receptor beta chains follows, all from one sample in a study of cytomegalovirus exposure and HLA in healthy donors. This table comes from immunoSEQ multiplex PCR, and its TCRdb copy is limited to in-frame clones, with some not included. The repertoire has approximately 120,000 clones, around 94% of them found once; the top ten carry over 1%. Input material: PBMCs. Every receptor here comes from a woman between 18 and 30 years old in good health and CMV-seronegative. The CDR3 runs from the conserved cysteine through the conserved F or W. D genes are given only for firm matches. Clone sizes are given selectively: once, few, many, or a class where the clone is expanded.

v_call	d_call	j_call	clone_size	cdr3_nt	cdr3_aa
TRBV27	.	TRBJ1-4	.	TGTGCCAGCAGTTTGGTCGGGGAAAAACTGTTTTTT	CASSLVGEKLFF
TRBV19	.	TRBJ1-1	.	TGTGCCAGTAGTATAGGTAGGCCCCCGGAGACTGAAGCTTTCTTT	CASSIGRPPETEAFF
TRBV2	.	TRBJ2-1	.	TGTGCCAGCATGGGGGCGAGAGATGAGCAGTTCTTC	CASMGARDEQFF
TRBV28	TRBD1	TRBJ2-7	.	TGTGCCAGCAGTCTAGACAGGGGCGAGCAGTACTTC	CASSLDRGEQYF
TRBV6-6	.	TRBJ1-4	.	TGTGCCAGCAGTTTCCCCGGGGCTAATGAAAAACTGTTTTTT	CASSFPGANEKLFF
TRBV5-1	TRBD1	TRBJ2-3	once	TGCGCCAGCAGCTCGGATGGGACAGACACAGATACGCAGTATTTT	CASSSDGTDTDTQYF
TRBV9	TRBD2	TRBJ2-1	once	TGTGCCAGCAGCGGCCTAGCGGGAAGCTCCTACAATGAGCAGTTCTTC	CASSGLAGSSYNEQFF
TRBV28	TRBD1	TRBJ1-5	.	TGTGCCAGCAGTTCCCGGGACAGGGGTCTAGTGAAGCCCCAGCATTTT	CASSSRDRGLVKPQHF
TRBV11-2	.	TRBJ2-3	once	TGTGCCAGCAGCTTCCCGGGAGTGAGCACAGATACGCAGTATTTT	CASSFPGVSTDTQYF
TRBV4-1	.	TRBJ2-1	once	TGCGCCAGCAGCGCCATTATCAGTCTGGTCCCCTACAATGAGCAGTTCTTC	CASSAIISLVPYNEQFF
TRBV5-1	TRBD2	TRBJ2-7	once	TGCGCCAGCAGCTTTCTAGCGGGAGTCGCCTACGAGCAGTACTTC	CASSFLAGVAYEQYF
TRBV2	TRBD2	TRBJ2-5	.	TGTGCCAGCAGTGAAGCGCGGGGGAGACAAGAGACCCAGTACTTC	CASSEARGRQETQYF
TRBV27	.	TRBJ1-1	.	TGTGCCAGCAGATATCAGGGGCGGAACACTGAAGCTTTCTTT	CASRYQGRNTEAFF
TRBV28	.	TRBJ2-3	.	TGTGCCAGCAGTGCAATACTAGTGCCTACGCAGTATTTT	CASSAILVPTQYF
TRBV9	.	TRBJ1-5	.	TGTGCCAGCAGCCAAGGGGGTCTCAATCAGCCCCAGCATTTT	CASSQGGLNQPQHF
TRBV14	TRBD2	TRBJ2-1	once	TGTGCCAGCAGCCAACCCCGCCTCTTAGCGGGAGGGGGATCCTACAATGAGCAGTTCTTC	CASSQPRLLAGGGSYNEQFF
TRBV5-1	.	TRBJ2-3	.	TGCGCCAGCAGCCCCGGGGAGGTGGTCGGAGATACGCAGTATTTT	CASSPGEVVGDTQYF
TRBV7-6	.	TRBJ2-1	.	TGTGCCAGCAGCTTAGGAGTTCCCGGGTCCTACAATGAGCAGTTCTTC	CASSLGVPGSYNEQFF
TRBV15	.	TRBJ1-5	.	TGTGCCACCAGCAGAGATTCCGGACTCAGCAATCAGCCCCAGCATTTT	CATSRDSGLSNQPQHF
TRBV29-1	.	TRBJ1-6	.	TGCAGCGCAGGGTCCAGCTCCTATAATTCACCCCTCCACTTT	CSAGSSSYNSPLHF
TRBV13	TRBD2	TRBJ2-2	.	TGTGCCAGCAGCTCCCGGACTAGCGGGAGGGCCGGGGAGCTGTTTTTT	CASSSRTSGRAGELFF
TRBV28	.	TRBJ1-5	once	TGTGCCAGCAGTAGGGGTCAGCCCCAGCATTTT	CASSRGQPQHF
TRBV27	TRBD2	TRBJ2-3	few	TGTGCCAGCAGGTATAGCGGGGGGGCTACGCAGTATTTT	CASRYSGGATQYF
TRBV7-2	.	TRBJ1-2	.	TGTGCCAGCACCGAACAGGGTGCGGTCTATGGCTACACCTTC	CASTEQGAVYGYTF
TRBV9	.	TRBJ2-5	.	TGTGCCAGCACCAGAGGGGGGGTCAAAGAGACCCAGTACTTC	CASTRGGVKETQYF
TRBV7-2	.	TRBJ2-7	once	TGTGCCAGCAGCTTAGCGATTGGAGACCACTACGAGCAGTACTTC	CASSLAIGDHYEQYF
TRBV9	.	TRBJ2-1	.	TGTGCCAGCAGCGCTAGTATCAATGAGCAGTTCTTC	CASSASINEQFF
TRBV29-1	.	TRBJ2-3	.	TGCAGCCCTCGTTTAGCGTCCACAGATACGCAGTATTTT	CSPRLASTDTQYF
TRBV19	.	TRBJ2-7	once	TGTGCCAGTAGACAGTTTCGGGACTCATTCTACGAGCAGTACTTC	CASRQFRDSFYEQYF
TRBV6-5	TRBD1	TRBJ1-2	once	TGTGCCAGCAGTTACCATGACAGGGAAGGCGGCTACACCTTC	CASSYHDREGGYTF
TRBV6-1	.	TRBJ2-2	.	TGTGCCAGCAGTCAAAGTCGGTACGGGGAGCTGTTTTTT	CASSQSRYGELFF
TRBV29-1	.	TRBJ2-2	.	TGCAGCGTGGTCGATCTCAGGGTAAACACCGGGGAGCTGTTTTTT	CSVVDLRVNTGELFF
TRBV5-6	TRBD1	TRBJ1-2	once	TGTGCCAGCAGCTCGGACAGGGGGCGCGGTGGCTACACCTTC	CASSSDRGRGGYTF
TRBV11-2	TRBD1	TRBJ1-4	.	TGTGCCAGCAGCTTAGGAGGGACAGGGAATGAAAAACTGTTTTTT	CASSLGGTGNEKLFF
TRBV7-6	TRBD1	TRBJ2-5	.	TGTGCCAGCAGCCCCCGGGACAGCCAAGAGACCCAGTACTTC	CASSPRDSQETQYF
TRBV7-3	TRBD2	TRBJ2-1	.	TGTGCCAGCAGCCCCACCCTAGCGGGAGGCATGTATGAGCAGTTCTTC	CASSPTLAGGMYEQFF